These T cell receptor beta chains were read from a single sample in a study of T cells in Graves' hyperthyroidism and ophthalmopathy. TCRdb fed the multiplex PCR reads into MiXCR, producing one record per CDR3 protein. The sample has hundreds of thousands of distinct CDR3 sequences, under 25% seen once. The sequencing input was blood. All receptors derive from a man between 25 and 39 years old with Graves' ophthalmopathy. Each CDR3 is given with its conserved first and last residue. The D gene is left open where the match is weak. Not all rows give a size; the values are once, few, many and, for expanded clones, a class.

clone size,D gene,CDR3 length,V gene,J gene,CDR3 protein,CDR3 DNA
few,-,14,TRBV6-1,TRBJ1-1,CASSVLGRGTEAFF,TGTGCCAGCAGTGTTTTAGGCAGAGGCACTGAAGCTTTCTTT
-,-,19,TRBV7-9,TRBJ2-5,CASSFPKDLPAGTQETQYF,TGTGCCAGCAGCTTCCCTAAGGACCTTCCGGCGGGGACCCAAGAGACCCAGTACTTC
few,TRBD2,19,TRBV3-1,TRBJ2-1,CASSQVAGLYASGRNEQFF,TGTGCCAGCAGCCAAGTGGCAGGGCTTTACGCTAGCGGGAGGAATGAGCAGTTCTTC
-,TRBD1,14,TRBV5-1,TRBJ1-4,CASSPTGLDEKLFF,TGCGCCAGCAGCCCGACAGGGTTGGATGAAAAACTGTTTTTT
-,TRBD2,16,TRBV9,TRBJ2-2,CASSVGTSGSGGELFF,TGTGCCAGCAGCGTAGGGACTAGCGGGAGCGGAGGGGAGCTGTTTTTT
-,-,13,TRBV7-2,TRBJ2-1,CASSLSGAIAQFF,TGTGCCAGCAGCTTATCAGGAGCCATCGCGCAGTTCTTC
few,-,15,TRBV12-3/TRBV12-4,TRBJ2-3,CASRQTGWGTDTQYF,TGTGCCAGCAGGCAGACAGGATGGGGCACAGATACGCAGTATTTT
-,-,13,TRBV3-1,TRBJ2-1,CASSQAALYEQFF,TGTGCCAGCAGCCAAGCCGCGCTATATGAGCAGTTCTTC
many,TRBD2,17,TRBV28,TRBJ2-7,CASSSPQGSGYSYEQYF,TGTGCCAGCAGTTCTCCTCAGGGTAGCGGGTACTCCTACGAGCAGTACTTC
-,TRBD2,15,TRBV4-1,TRBJ2-1,CASLPTSGSSNEQFF,TGCGCCAGCCTTCCGACTAGCGGATCTAGTAATGAGCAGTTCTTC
many,-,12,TRBV28,TRBJ1-1,CASSFVWTEAFF,TGTGCCAGCAGTTTCGTATGGACTGAAGCTTTCTTT
few,-,13,TRBV9,TRBJ1-5,CASSVEGTQPQHF,TGTGCCAGCAGCGTAGAGGGTACTCAGCCCCAGCATTTT
-,-,13,TRBV5-6,TRBJ2-1,CASSFSPNNEQFF,TGTGCCAGCAGCTTTTCCCCTAACAATGAGCAGTTCTTC
many,-,13,TRBV6-5,TRBJ1-1,CASSYSTGGYAFF,TGTGCCAGCAGTTACTCGACCGGGGGTTACGCTTTCTTT
many,-,13,TRBV7-2,TRBJ2-7,CASSSTSAYEQYF,TGTGCCAGCAGCTCGACTAGTGCCTACGAGCAGTACTTC
few,TRBD1,15,TRBV3-1,TRBJ1-2,CASRRTGGTHYGYTF,TGTGCCAGCAGGCGCACAGGGGGGACTCACTATGGCTACACCTTC
-,-,17,TRBV6-5,TRBJ2-7,CASSYLGNTRSSYEQYF,TGTGCCAGCAGTTACTTGGGCAACACTAGAAGCTCCTACGAGCAGTACTTC
many,-,16,TRBV7-2,TRBJ2-3,CASSARSTIPTDTQYF,TGTGCCAGCAGCGCCAGATCGACTATTCCGACAGATACGCAGTATTTT
many,-,14,TRBV12-3/TRBV12-4,TRBJ1-2,CASSLGLMNYGYTF,TGTGCCAGCAGTTTAGGGCTTATGAACTATGGCTACACCTTC
few,TRBD2,17,TRBV7-9,TRBJ2-2,CASSSRGSGLNTGELFF,TGTGCCAGCAGCTCCCGGGGTAGCGGGTTGAACACCGGGGAGCTGTTTTTT
-,-,13,TRBV9,TRBJ1-1,CASSGEKGTEAFF,TGTGCCAGCAGCGGCGAGAAGGGTACTGAAGCTTTCTTT
many,-,15,TRBV14,TRBJ2-2,CASSQHHSNTGELFF,TGTGCCAGCAGCCAACACCATTCGAACACCGGGGAGCTGTTTTTT
few,-,14,TRBV20-1,TRBJ2-3,CSAIGGLGSDTQYF,TGCAGTGCTATCGGAGGGTTAGGGTCAGATACGCAGTATTTT
few,-,15,TRBV4-3,TRBJ1-5,CASSQDGEDNQPQHF,TGCGCCAGCAGCCAAGACGGGGAGGACAATCAGCCCCAGCATTTT
-,-,17,TRBV4-2,TRBJ1-5,CASSQVSGAIVGQPQHF,TGTGCCAGCAGCCAAGTCAGCGGAGCCATCGTGGGTCAGCCCCAGCATTTT
many,-,13,TRBV30,TRBJ2-7,CAWTEGSSYEQYF,TGTGCCTGGACGGAGGGGAGCTCCTACGAGCAGTACTTC
-,-,15,TRBV5-1,TRBJ1-6,CASRWEIRYNSPLHF,TGCGCCAGCAGGTGGGAAATCCGGTATAATTCACCCCTCCACTTT
few,TRBD2,14,TRBV5-1,TRBJ2-5,CASSFSGVEETQYF,TGCGCCAGCAGCTTTAGCGGGGTAGAAGAGACCCAGTACTTC
-,-,13,TRBV4-2,TRBJ1-5,CASSQEIGQPQHF,TGTGCCAGCAGCCAAGAAATAGGTCAGCCCCAGCATTTT
-,TRBD2,19,TRBV7-9,TRBJ2-1,CASSQTGTSGRRAHNEQFF,TGTGCCAGCAGCCAGACCGGGACTAGCGGGAGGCGGGCCCACAATGAGCAGTTCTTC
many,-,14,TRBV2,TRBJ2-5,CASSGMAKQETQYF,TGTGCCAGCAGTGGGATGGCGAAACAAGAGACCCAGTACTTC
many,-,14,TRBV28,TRBJ1-5,CASSFQASNQPQHF,TGTGCCAGCAGTTTCCAGGCTAGCAATCAGCCCCAGCATTTT
many,-,14,TRBV20-1,TRBJ2-7,CSARQGSAVYEQYF,TGCAGTGCTAGGCAAGGCAGCGCCGTCTACGAGCAGTACTTC
many,-,11,TRBV6-6,TRBJ2-5,CASSYGETQYF,TGTGCCAGCAGTTACGGGGAGACCCAGTACTTC
many,-,14,TRBV7-2,TRBJ1-1,CASSIPTGNTEAFF,TGTGCCAGCAGCATACCGACAGGGAACACTGAAGCTTTCTTT
few,-,13,TRBV28,TRBJ2-7,CASSFLAAYEQYF,TGTGCCAGCAGTTTTCTGGCAGCCTACGAGCAGTACTTC
-,TRBD1,14,TRBV28,TRBJ2-2,CASSLTGVPTELFF,TGTGCCAGCAGTCTGACAGGGGTCCCTACGGAGCTGTTTTTT
many,-,13,TRBV6-2/TRBV6-3,TRBJ1-1,CASRERSNTEAFF,TGTGCCAGCAGGGAGCGGTCGAACACTGAAGCTTTCTTT
-,TRBD2,19,TRBV18,TRBJ2-1,CASSPDLGLAGTIYNEQFF,TGTGCCAGCTCACCCGACCTCGGACTAGCGGGAACGATTTACAATGAGCAGTTCTTC
few,-,16,TRBV11-2,TRBJ2-7,CASSVEAIRGRVEQYF,TGTGCCAGCAGCGTCGAAGCTATCAGGGGCCGGGTCGAGCAGTACTTC
-,-,13,TRBV7-6,TRBJ2-7,CASSRDGPGEQYF,TGTGCCAGCAGCCGTGACGGTCCCGGCGAGCAGTACTTC
many,-,14,TRBV30,TRBJ2-7,CAWIDPSRTYEQYF,TGTGCCTGGATCGACCCCAGTCGAACCTACGAGCAGTACTTC
few,TRBD1,15,TRBV3-1,TRBJ2-7,CASSLRGQVPYEQYF,TGTGCCAGCAGCCTCCGGGGACAGGTTCCCTACGAGCAGTACTTC
many,-,11,TRBV30,TRBJ1-4,CAWSVLGKLFF,TGTGCCTGGAGTGTCTTGGGGAAACTGTTTTTT
-,TRBD1,14,TRBV6-2/TRBV6-3,TRBJ1-1,CASRPRTGAHEAFF,TGTGCCAGCCGACCGAGGACAGGGGCACATGAAGCTTTCTTT
many,-,12,TRBV20-1,TRBJ2-7,CSASTPKGEQYF,TGCAGTGCTAGTACCCCAAAGGGCGAGCAGTACTTC
once,TRBD2,14,TRBV5-1,TRBJ2-5,CASTGGGAQETQYF,TGCGCCAGCACCGGGGGGGGGGCCCAAGAGACCCAGTACTTC
few,-,13,TRBV29-1,TRBJ2-5,CSVEVSRQETQYF,TGCAGCGTTGAAGTTTCCCGGCAGGAGACCCAGTACTTC
-,-,16,TRBV5-1,TRBJ1-1,CASSWKTRTAGPEAFF,TGCGCCAGCAGCTGGAAAACCCGGACCGCCGGACCTGAAGCTTTCTTT
-,TRBD2,14,TRBV19,TRBJ2-3,CASRIAGSTDTQYF,TGTGCCTCTCGGATAGCGGGAAGCACAGATACGCAGTATTTT
-,TRBD1,14,TRBV6-1,TRBJ2-7,CASRPIQGAREQYF,TGTGCCAGCAGGCCCATACAGGGGGCGCGGGAGCAGTACTTC
-,-,14,TRBV11-2,TRBJ2-7,CASSLVQGLNEQYF,TGTGCCAGCAGCTTGGTTCAGGGTTTGAACGAGCAGTACTTC